The 12 T cell receptor beta chains listed next were all sequenced from one sample in a study of blood T cell repertoires in COVID-19. TCRdb's copy holds only in-frame clones and misses some; the assay was immunoSEQ multiplex PCR. Of roughly 70,000 clones in the sample, 89% were seen once. Sample: peripheral blood. All receptors come from a man at least 80 years old with acute or convalescent COVID-19.

This clone was detected only once. This chain connects TRBV30 to TRBJ2-2; 8 positions match TRBD1. Germline V gene lookup returns CDR1 GTSNPN and CDR2 SVGIG (reference sequence). V gave up 1 base and J gave up 6 bases; unmatched junction bases: 4. This CDR3 is 14 amino acids long. The DNA for the CDR3 is TGTGCCTGGAGTGCAGGGGGCTGGGCCGGGGAGCTGTTTTTT. It translates to CAWSAGGWAGELFF.

In DNA, the CDR3 is TGTGCCACCAGCACACACGACAGGGCGCGTAATGAAAAACTGTTTTTT. Translation gives CATSTHDRARNEKLFF. The chain couples TRBV15 to TRBJ1-4; 7 bases fit TRBD1. Germline V gene data show CDR1 as LNHNV and CDR2 as YYDKDF (reference sequence). The CDR3 covers 16 residues. With V trimmed by 4 bases and J by 4 bases, 9 bases remained unmatched.

The CDR3 region is CASSTLAGGSYNEQFF. As DNA, the CDR3 is TGTGCCAGCAGCACTTTAGCGGGGGGCTCCTACAATGAGCAGTTCTTC. V gene TRBV5-4 combines with J gene TRBJ2-1, with 10 bases matching TRBD2. The junction had 4 bases not matched to a gene; V was cut back by 4 bases and J by 0 bases. The CDR3 spans 16 residues. Germline CDR1 and CDR2: SGHNT and YYREEE (reference sequence).

This clone was picked up a small number of times. The chain couples TRBV14 to TRBJ1-1; D not resolved. The CDR3 is made up of 13 amino acids. V was cut by 4 bases and J by 11 bases, with 17 bases left in between. Germline V gives CDR1 SGHDN, CDR2 FVKESK. CDR3: CASSRGEGLGAFF. DNA for the CDR3: TGTGCCAGCAGCCGAGGTGAGGGTTTGGGTGCTTTCTTT.

CDR3 DNA: TGTGCCAGCAGCCCGGGACAGGGGCTAGGAGGAATCGACAATGAGCAGTTCTTC. Amino acid sequence: CASSPGQGLGGIDNEQFF. This chain links TRBV7-9 with TRBJ2-1; 10 positions agree with TRBD1. The CDR3 extends over 18 amino acids. Trimming took 5 bases from V and 5 from J; bases not matched to a gene: 15. Germline V gene data show CDR1 as SEHNR and CDR2 as FQNEAQ (reference sequence).

This chain uses TRBV5-1 with TRBJ2-3; the D gene is possibly TRBD1 (5 bases). V was pared by 4 bases and J by 2 bases, with 14 bases between. Germline loops: CDR1 SGHRS, CDR2 YFSETQ. This CDR3 is built from 15 residues. The CDR3 protein is CASSVRGGFTDTQYF. DNA of the CDR3: TGCGCCAGCAGCGTAAGGGGCGGTTTCACAGATACGCAGTATTTT.

This clone has just one count. DNA of the CDR3: TGTGCCAGTAGTGGACAGGGGGCCCAAGAGACCCAGTACTTC. Its translation is CASSGQGAQETQYF. The chain is built from TRBV19 and TRBJ2-5; 11 bases are shared with TRBD1. CDR3 length equals 14 residues. Germline CDR1 and CDR2: LNHDA and SQIVND (reference sequence). Germline trimming cut 5 bases from V and 1 base from J; bases unmatched to any gene: 0.

The rearrangement links TRBV3-1 (or the pseudogene TRBV3-2) to TRBJ1-1, with 8 positions matching TRBD1. Germline CDR1 reads LGHDT; CDR2 reads YNNKEL (reference sequence). The junction had 8 bases not matched to a gene; V was cut back by 3 bases and J by 11 bases. This CDR3 spans 13 amino acids. The CDR3 is CASSHTRTGMAFF. DNA for the CDR3: TGTGCCAGCAGCCATACCCGGACAGGGATGGCTTTCTTT.

This sequence joins TRBV30 and TRBJ1-2, with unresolved D. The CDR3 sequence is 11 residues long. Between the trimmed V and J ends, which lost 4 bases and 8 bases, there was a span of 11 bases. Germline V CDR1 and CDR2: GTSNPN, SVGIG (reference sequence). The CDR3: CAWKAAWGYTF. The CDR3 nucleotides are TGTGCCTGGAAGGCGGCCTGGGGCTACACCTTC. Using reference TRBV30 and TRBJ1-2 for the parts outside the CDR3, the full variable domain is SQTIHQWPATLVQPVGSPLSLECTVEGTSNPNLYWYRQAAGRGLQLLFYSVGIGQISSEVPQNLSASRPQDRQFILSSKKLLLSDSGFYLCAWKAAWGYTFGSGTRLTVV.

Only one count was recorded for this clone. The chain couples TRBV24-1 to TRBJ1-2; the D gene is possibly TRBD1 (5 bases). Germline assignment: CDR1 KGHDR and CDR2 SFDVKD. There are 13 residues in the CDR3. Deletions cut 8 bases from V and 6 bases from J, with 15 bases between. The CDR3 sequence: CATKPGGTDGYTF. Written as DNA, the CDR3 is TGTGCCACCAAGCCGGGGGGAACTGATGGCTACACCTTC.

This chain joins TRBV2 and TRBJ1-6; maybe TRBD1 (5 bases). The CDR3 extends over 16 amino acids. The germline V gene encodes CDR1 SNHLY and CDR2 FYNNEI. Trimming took off 6 bases at V and 5 bases at J, with 17 bases between the two ends. CDR3 sequence reads: CASRGSGGRDNSPLHF. CDR3 sequence (DNA): TGTGCCAGCAGGGGCTCGGGGGGAAGGGATAATTCACCCCTCCACTTT. The full variable domain, rest sourced from reference TRBV2 and TRBJ1-6, is EPEVTQTPSHQVTQMGQEVILRCVPISNHLYFYWYRQILGQKVEFLVSFYNNEISEKSEIFDDQFSVERPDGSNFTLKIRSTKLEDSAMYFCASRGSGGRDNSPLHFGNGTRLTVT.

In nucleotides, the CDR3 is TGCGCCAGCAGTCAATCCCCCCGGGGGGGGCCGCCGTACAATGAGCAGTTCTTC. Translation gives CASSQSPRGGPPYNEQFF. The chain is built from TRBV23-1 and TRBJ2-1; 8 bases are a match to TRBD2. TRBV23-1 carries the ORF label, with uncertain function. CDR3 size: 18 residues. J gave up 4 bases and V 0 bases, and 11 bases lay outside the gene matches.